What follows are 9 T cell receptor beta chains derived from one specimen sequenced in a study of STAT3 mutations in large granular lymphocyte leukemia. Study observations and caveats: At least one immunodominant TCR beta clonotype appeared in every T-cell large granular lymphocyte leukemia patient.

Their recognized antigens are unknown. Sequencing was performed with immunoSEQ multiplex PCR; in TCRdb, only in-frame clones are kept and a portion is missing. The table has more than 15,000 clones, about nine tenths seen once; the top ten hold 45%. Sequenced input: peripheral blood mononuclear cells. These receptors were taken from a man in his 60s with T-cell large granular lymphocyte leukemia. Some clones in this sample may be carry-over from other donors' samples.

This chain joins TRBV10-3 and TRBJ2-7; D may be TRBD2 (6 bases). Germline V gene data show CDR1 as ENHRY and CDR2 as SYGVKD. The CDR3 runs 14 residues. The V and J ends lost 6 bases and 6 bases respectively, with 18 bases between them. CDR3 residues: CAIRDGRDFAEQYF. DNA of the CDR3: TGTGCCATCAGAGACGGCAGGGACTTTGCCGAGCAGTACTTC.

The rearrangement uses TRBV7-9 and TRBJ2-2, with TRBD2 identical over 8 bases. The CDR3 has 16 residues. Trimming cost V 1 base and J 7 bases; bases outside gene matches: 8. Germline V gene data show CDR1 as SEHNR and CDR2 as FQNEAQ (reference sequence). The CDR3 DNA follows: TGTGCCAGCAGCTTAGGGACCCAGCGGGAGAGCGGGGAGCTGTTTTTT. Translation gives CASSLGTQRESGELFF.

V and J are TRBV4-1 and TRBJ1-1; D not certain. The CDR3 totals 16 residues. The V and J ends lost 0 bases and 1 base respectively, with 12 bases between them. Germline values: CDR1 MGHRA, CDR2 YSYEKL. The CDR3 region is CASSQDPGRKNTEAFF. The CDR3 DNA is TGCGCCAGCAGCCAAGATCCCGGACGGAAGAACACTGAAGCTTTCTTT.

CDR3: CASGPGQGQTDTQYF. The CDR3 nucleotides read TGTGCTAGTGGCCCCGGACAGGGGCAGACAGATACGCAGTATTTT. The rearrangement uses TRBV12-5 and TRBJ2-3, with TRBD1 matching over 9 bases. The V gene end was trimmed by 6 bases and the J gene end by 3 bases; junction bases not matched to a gene: 7. The CDR3 sequence is 15 residues long. Per germline, CDR1 LGHNT and CDR2 FRNRAP.

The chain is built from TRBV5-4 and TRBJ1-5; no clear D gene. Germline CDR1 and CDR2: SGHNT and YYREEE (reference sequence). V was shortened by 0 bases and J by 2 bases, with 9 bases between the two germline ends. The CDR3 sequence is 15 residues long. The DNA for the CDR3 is TGTGCCAGCAGCTTGGTCCCTGGAGGCAATCAGCCCCAGCATTTT. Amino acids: CASSLVPGGNQPQHF.

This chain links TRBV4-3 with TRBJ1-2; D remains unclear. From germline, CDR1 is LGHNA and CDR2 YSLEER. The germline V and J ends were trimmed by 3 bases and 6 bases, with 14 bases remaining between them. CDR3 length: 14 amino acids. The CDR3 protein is CASSQDRAGDGYTF. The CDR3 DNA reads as TGCGCCAGCAGCCAGGACCGGGCCGGCGATGGCTACACCTTC.

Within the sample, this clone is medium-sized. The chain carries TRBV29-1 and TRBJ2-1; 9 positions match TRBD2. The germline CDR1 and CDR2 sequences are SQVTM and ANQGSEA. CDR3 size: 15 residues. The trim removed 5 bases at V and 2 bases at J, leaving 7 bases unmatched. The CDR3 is CSVYLAGQPYNEQFF. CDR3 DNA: TGCAGCGTTTACCTAGCGGGGCAACCCTACAATGAGCAGTTCTTC.

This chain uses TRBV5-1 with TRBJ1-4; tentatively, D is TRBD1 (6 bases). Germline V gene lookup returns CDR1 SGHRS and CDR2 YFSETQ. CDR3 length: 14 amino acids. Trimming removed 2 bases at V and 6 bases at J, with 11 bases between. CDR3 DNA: TGCGCCAGCAGCTTCACAGGGTCTGATGAAAAACTGTTTTTT. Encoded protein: CASSFTGSDEKLFF.

The DNA of the CDR3 is TGTGCCAGCAGCTCGCTAGCGGAGCGCTCCTACGAGCAGTACTTC. Translated, it gives CASSSLAERSYEQYF. J is TRBJ2-7 and V is TRBV11-2; 7 bases match TRBD2. J was trimmed by 0 bases and V by 4 bases; bases with no gene match: 6. Germline V gene lookup returns CDR1 SGHAT and CDR2 FQNNGV. The CDR3 runs 15 residues.